A selection of T cell receptor beta chains follows, all from one sample in a study of T cells after yellow fever vaccination. TCRdb re-called the 5' RACE reads through MiXCR, storing one row per CDR3 protein. Here the sample spans 250,000 to 400,000 distinct CDR3 sequences, around 4.4% being singletons. Material: PBMCs, obtained 15 days after the yellow fever booster vaccination. The receptors stem from a man between 18 and 35 years old who received the YFV17D yellow fever vaccine. Each CDR3 is given with its conserved first and last residue. The order of the fields is CDR3 DNA, CDR3 protein, V gene, CDR3 length, D gene, clone size, J gene. The D gene is left open where the match is weak. Size values are once, few and many counts, or a class for expanded clones, and some rows have none.

CDR3 DNA: TGTGCCAGCAGCCAAACAGGGACACCCCTCCACTTT
CDR3 protein: CASSQTGTPLHF
V gene: TRBV7-9
CDR3 length: 12
D gene: -
clone size: few
J gene: TRBJ1-6

CDR3 DNA: TGCAGTGCTAAATTTGCGGGCCTGAACACCGGGGAGCTGTTTTTT
CDR3 protein: CSAKFAGLNTGELFF
V gene: TRBV20-1
CDR3 length: 15
D gene: -
clone size: -
J gene: TRBJ2-2

CDR3 DNA: TGCGCCAGCAGCACCACCGGGACAGGGGGCGAATACGAGCAGTACTTC
CDR3 protein: CASSTTGTGGEYEQYF
V gene: TRBV5-1
CDR3 length: 16
D gene: TRBD1
clone size: few
J gene: TRBJ2-7

CDR3 DNA: TGTGCCTGGAGTCCCCAGGGGGTGGACTACGAGCAGTACTTC
CDR3 protein: CAWSPQGVDYEQYF
V gene: TRBV30
CDR3 length: 14
D gene: TRBD1
clone size: few
J gene: TRBJ2-7

CDR3 DNA: TGTGCCAGCAGCCCGCTAGCGGGGGGCCGCTCCTACAATGAGCAGTTCTTC
CDR3 protein: CASSPLAGGRSYNEQFF
V gene: TRBV7-2
CDR3 length: 17
D gene: TRBD2
clone size: -
J gene: TRBJ2-1

CDR3 DNA: TGCAGCGTCGCCGCCGGGGTAAGGGGCACTGAAGCTTTCTTT
CDR3 protein: CSVAAGVRGTEAFF
V gene: TRBV29-1
CDR3 length: 14
D gene: -
clone size: -
J gene: TRBJ1-1

CDR3 DNA: TGTGCCAGCAGTCTAACGACAGGGGGCCACACTGAAGCTTTCTTT
CDR3 protein: CASSLTTGGHTEAFF
V gene: TRBV6-5
CDR3 length: 15
D gene: TRBD1
clone size: -
J gene: TRBJ1-1

CDR3 DNA: TGTGCCAGCAGCTTAGCCGAGACCCAGTACTTC
CDR3 protein: CASSLAETQYF
V gene: TRBV7-6
CDR3 length: 11
D gene: -
clone size: many
J gene: TRBJ2-5

CDR3 DNA: TGTGCCAGCAGTGAGTTCCCCCCGAGCGCCAAAAACATTCAGTACTTC
CDR3 protein: CASSEFPPSAKNIQYF
V gene: TRBV2
CDR3 length: 16
D gene: -
clone size: few
J gene: TRBJ2-4

CDR3 DNA: TGCAGCGTCCGTATCGGGACAGGGGGCGAAAAACTGTTTTTT
CDR3 protein: CSVRIGTGGEKLFF
V gene: TRBV29-1
CDR3 length: 14
D gene: TRBD1
clone size: few
J gene: TRBJ1-4

CDR3 DNA: TGCAGTGCGCGGACGGGAGCCTCTGGGGCCAACGTCCTGACTTTC
CDR3 protein: CSARTGASGANVLTF
V gene: TRBV20-1
CDR3 length: 15
D gene: -
clone size: many
J gene: TRBJ2-6

CDR3 DNA: TGTGCCAGCACCCTGGGGCAGGGGACAGATACGCAGTATTTT
CDR3 protein: CASTLGQGTDTQYF
V gene: TRBV28
CDR3 length: 14
D gene: -
clone size: -
J gene: TRBJ2-3

CDR3 DNA: TGTGCCAGCAGCCAGGACAGGGCTTACTACGAGCAGTACTTC
CDR3 protein: CASSQDRAYYEQYF
V gene: TRBV7-2
CDR3 length: 14
D gene: TRBD1
clone size: many
J gene: TRBJ2-7

CDR3 DNA: TGTGCCAGCAGTTTAGAGACCGGTCAGCCCCAGCATTTT
CDR3 protein: CASSLETGQPQHF
V gene: TRBV12-3/TRBV12-4
CDR3 length: 13
D gene: -
clone size: -
J gene: TRBJ1-5

CDR3 DNA: TGTGCCACCAGTGATGGCTCTTCAGGATCGTACCAAGAGACCCAGTACTTC
CDR3 protein: CATSDGSSGSYQETQYF
V gene: TRBV24-1
CDR3 length: 17
D gene: -
clone size: many
J gene: TRBJ2-5

CDR3 DNA: TGTGCCAGCAGCTTACAATCTAGCGGCTACAATGAGCAGTTCTTC
CDR3 protein: CASSLQSSGYNEQFF
V gene: TRBV7-3
CDR3 length: 15
D gene: TRBD2
clone size: -
J gene: TRBJ2-1

CDR3 DNA: TGTGCCAGCAGCTCTCGAAGGGGGAGCAATCAGCCCCAGCATTTT
CDR3 protein: CASSSRRGSNQPQHF
V gene: TRBV12-3/TRBV12-4
CDR3 length: 15
D gene: -
clone size: many
J gene: TRBJ1-5

CDR3 DNA: TGTGCCAGCAGTTTAGTACAGGAGGGAGAAAAACTGTTTTTT
CDR3 protein: CASSLVQEGEKLFF
V gene: TRBV12-3/TRBV12-4
CDR3 length: 14
D gene: -
clone size: many
J gene: TRBJ1-4

CDR3 DNA: TGCGCCAGCAGTGGGGAGCCGGTAACAATTGAGCAGTTCTTC
CDR3 protein: CASSGEPVTIEQFF
V gene: TRBV5-1
CDR3 length: 14
D gene: -
clone size: -
J gene: TRBJ2-1

CDR3 DNA: TGTGCCAGCAGCTTAGAGGGGGGCCCCTCCGAGCAGTACTTC
CDR3 protein: CASSLEGGPSEQYF
V gene: TRBV7-9
CDR3 length: 14
D gene: -
clone size: many
J gene: TRBJ2-7

CDR3 DNA: TGTGCCAGCAGCCCGGCCGGGGGGAACACCGGGGAGCTGTTTTTT
CDR3 protein: CASSPAGGNTGELFF
V gene: TRBV4-2
CDR3 length: 15
D gene: -
clone size: -
J gene: TRBJ2-2

CDR3 DNA: TGTGCCACCAGTGACCTCAGGAGATCTGGCGATACGCAGTATTTT
CDR3 protein: CATSDLRRSGDTQYF
V gene: TRBV24-1
CDR3 length: 15
D gene: -
clone size: few
J gene: TRBJ2-3

CDR3 DNA: TGTGCCAGCAGCCAAGAGACTAAATCACATGAGCAGTTCTTC
CDR3 protein: CASSQETKSHEQFF
V gene: TRBV3-1
CDR3 length: 14
D gene: -
clone size: -
J gene: TRBJ2-1

CDR3 DNA: TGTGCCAGCAGCTTGACCACAGGGGCGGATTCACCCCTCCACTTT
CDR3 protein: CASSLTTGADSPLHF
V gene: TRBV7-3
CDR3 length: 15
D gene: TRBD1
clone size: -
J gene: TRBJ1-6

CDR3 DNA: TGTGCCAGCAGTGAACGGGCGGGGGGACTAAGCTATGGCTACACCTTC
CDR3 protein: CASSERAGGLSYGYTF
V gene: TRBV2
CDR3 length: 16
D gene: -
clone size: few
J gene: TRBJ1-2

CDR3 DNA: TGTGCCAGCAAACGGCTCCTTGTCGGGGAGCTGTTTTTT
CDR3 protein: CASKRLLVGELFF
V gene: TRBV27
CDR3 length: 13
D gene: -
clone size: many
J gene: TRBJ2-2

CDR3 DNA: TGTGCCAGCAGCCCCTGGGACAGGTGGGACACTGAAGCTTTCTTT
CDR3 protein: CASSPWDRWDTEAFF
V gene: TRBV9
CDR3 length: 15
D gene: TRBD1
clone size: many
J gene: TRBJ1-1

CDR3 DNA: TGTGCCAGCAGTGAGCTTCGGACAGGGTCAAACTCTGGGGCCAACGTCCTGACTTTC
CDR3 protein: CASSELRTGSNSGANVLTF
V gene: TRBV2
CDR3 length: 19
D gene: TRBD1
clone size: many
J gene: TRBJ2-6

CDR3 DNA: TGCAGTGCTAGTGACGGATTCATGAACACTGAAGCTTTCTTT
CDR3 protein: CSASDGFMNTEAFF
V gene: TRBV20-1
CDR3 length: 14
D gene: -
clone size: many
J gene: TRBJ1-1

CDR3 DNA: TGTGCCAGCAGTTCGGGACCGGGTGATTCACCCCTCCACTTT
CDR3 protein: CASSSGPGDSPLHF
V gene: TRBV28
CDR3 length: 14
D gene: -
clone size: -
J gene: TRBJ1-6

CDR3 DNA: TGTGCCAGCAGCCAGGATCGACAGACCAATCAGCCCCAGCATTTT
CDR3 protein: CASSQDRQTNQPQHF
V gene: TRBV4-2
CDR3 length: 15
D gene: -
clone size: few
J gene: TRBJ1-5

CDR3 DNA: TGCGCCAGCAGCCCAGGGACAATACGGGCAGATACGCAGTATTTT
CDR3 protein: CASSPGTIRADTQYF
V gene: TRBV5-1
CDR3 length: 15
D gene: -
clone size: -
J gene: TRBJ2-3

CDR3 DNA: TGTGCCAGCAGTTTTTCAGGGCCCAATCAGCCCCAGCATTTT
CDR3 protein: CASSFSGPNQPQHF
V gene: TRBV27
CDR3 length: 14
D gene: -
clone size: many
J gene: TRBJ1-5

CDR3 DNA: TGCGCCAGCAGCTTGGTCGGGACAGGGGGCGCGTACACTGAAGCTTTCTTT
CDR3 protein: CASSLVGTGGAYTEAFF
V gene: TRBV5-1
CDR3 length: 17
D gene: TRBD1
clone size: many
J gene: TRBJ1-1

CDR3 DNA: TGTGCCAGCAGTTTTAGTGAATCCCAGGGGGATTTT
CDR3 protein: CASSFSESQGDF
V gene: TRBV11-2
CDR3 length: 12
D gene: TRBD1
clone size: few
J gene: TRBJ2-3

CDR3 DNA: TGTGCCAGCTCACCGTACGATGGGCTAGCCCTCAACTTC
CDR3 protein: CASSPYDGLALNF
V gene: TRBV18
CDR3 length: 13
D gene: -
clone size: -
J gene: TRBJ2-1

CDR3 DNA: TGTGCCAGCAGTGGACTAGACGATGAGCAGTTCTTC
CDR3 protein: CASSGLDDEQFF
V gene: TRBV6-2/TRBV6-3
CDR3 length: 12
D gene: TRBD2
clone size: -
J gene: TRBJ2-1

CDR3 DNA: TGCGCCAGCAGCTCGACGGTTCCCAAAAACATTCAGTACTTC
CDR3 protein: CASSSTVPKNIQYF
V gene: TRBV5-1
CDR3 length: 14
D gene: -
clone size: many
J gene: TRBJ2-4

CDR3 DNA: TGTGCCATCGGCCGGGGGGCGGCAGGGGGCATTCAGTACTTC
CDR3 protein: CAIGRGAAGGIQYF
V gene: TRBV10-3
CDR3 length: 14
D gene: -
clone size: many
J gene: TRBJ2-4

CDR3 DNA: TGTGCCACCAGTGACACCACAGGATTTCAAGAGACCCAGTACTTC
CDR3 protein: CATSDTTGFQETQYF
V gene: TRBV24-1
CDR3 length: 15
D gene: -
clone size: -
J gene: TRBJ2-5

CDR3 DNA: TGCAGCGTTGAGTTCCACGGGGAAATGTACAATGAGCAGTTCTTC
CDR3 protein: CSVEFHGEMYNEQFF
V gene: TRBV29-1
CDR3 length: 15
D gene: -
clone size: few
J gene: TRBJ2-1

CDR3 DNA: TGTGCCAGCAGCCTCGGACAGGGTATCCACAATGAGCAGTTCTTC
CDR3 protein: CASSLGQGIHNEQFF
V gene: TRBV27
CDR3 length: 15
D gene: TRBD1
clone size: few
J gene: TRBJ2-1

CDR3 DNA: TGTGCCAGCTCACCCTTCTTGGGTGAGCAGTTCTTC
CDR3 protein: CASSPFLGEQFF
V gene: TRBV18
CDR3 length: 12
D gene: -
clone size: many
J gene: TRBJ2-1

CDR3 DNA: TGTGCCAGCAGCTTAAATCGTATCGGGCTCGGGTCACCCCTCCACTTT
CDR3 protein: CASSLNRIGLGSPLHF
V gene: TRBV7-2
CDR3 length: 16
D gene: -
clone size: -
J gene: TRBJ1-6

CDR3 DNA: TGTGCCATCAGTGAGAGGCGAGAAGAGACCCAGTACTTC
CDR3 protein: CAISERREETQYF
V gene: TRBV10-3
CDR3 length: 13
D gene: -
clone size: many
J gene: TRBJ2-5

CDR3 DNA: TGCAGTGCTTTGTACGGGACTGCTTACAATGAGCAGTTCTTC
CDR3 protein: CSALYGTAYNEQFF
V gene: TRBV20-1
CDR3 length: 14
D gene: -
clone size: -
J gene: TRBJ2-1

CDR3 DNA: TGTGCCAGCAGCGTAGGACAGGGGAACACAGATACGCAGTATTTT
CDR3 protein: CASSVGQGNTDTQYF
V gene: TRBV7-3
CDR3 length: 15
D gene: TRBD1
clone size: -
J gene: TRBJ2-3

CDR3 DNA: TGTGCCAGCAGCTTAGCTACCGGGGGGACCCCCGGGGAGCTGTTTTTT
CDR3 protein: CASSLATGGTPGELFF
V gene: TRBV7-7
CDR3 length: 16
D gene: TRBD2
clone size: few
J gene: TRBJ2-2

CDR3 DNA: TGTGCCAGCAGTCCCTTAATTACTGAAGCTTTCTTT
CDR3 protein: CASSPLITEAFF
V gene: TRBV12-3/TRBV12-4
CDR3 length: 12
D gene: -
clone size: many
J gene: TRBJ1-1

CDR3 DNA: TGTGCCAGCAGCTTCTGGGGGGGGGCCGGAGATACGCAGTATTTT
CDR3 protein: CASSFWGGAGDTQYF
V gene: TRBV7-2
CDR3 length: 15
D gene: -
clone size: few
J gene: TRBJ2-3

CDR3 DNA: TGTGCCAGCAGTTACCAGGCAGGGCTCTACGAGCAGTACTTC
CDR3 protein: CASSYQAGLYEQYF
V gene: TRBV6-6
CDR3 length: 14
D gene: -
clone size: many
J gene: TRBJ2-7

CDR3 DNA: TGTGCCAGCAGCTCGCCGGGACTAGGGTTTGGCACAGATACGCAGTATTTT
CDR3 protein: CASSSPGLGFGTDTQYF
V gene: TRBV7-9
CDR3 length: 17
D gene: TRBD2
clone size: many
J gene: TRBJ2-3

CDR3 DNA: TGTGCCAGCAGCGCACTGGGCGGCGCCCTAGGCTACACCTTC
CDR3 protein: CASSALGGALGYTF
V gene: TRBV9
CDR3 length: 14
D gene: -
clone size: many
J gene: TRBJ1-2